The 10 T cell receptor beta chains given below trace back to one sample, sequenced in a study of OX40 agonist ivuxolimab in advanced cancers. Here immunoSEQ multiplex PCR was the method, and the copy in TCRdb shows in-frame clones only, minus some. The sample includes tens of thousands of clones, approximately 88% of them seen just once. The sample was CD4+ or CD8+ T cells sorted from blood, taken in a trial of the OX40 agonist ivuxolimab. These receptor sequences come from an adult with an advanced solid tumor such as melanoma, head and neck, liver or kidney cancer.

The V gene is TRBV29-1, the J gene TRBJ1-4, with a tentative D call TRBD1 (5 bases). The germline gives CDR1 SQVTM, CDR2 ANQGSEA. With 0 bases removed from V and 8 bases from J, the gap between germline ends came to 13 bases. CDR3 size: 14 residues. The CDR3 DNA reads as TGCAGCGTTGAAGATCCAAGGGGATACGAAAAACTGTTTTTT. This translates into CSVEDPRGYEKLFF.

The chain employs TRBV28 and TRBJ1-6; D gene unclear. V was cut by 3 bases and J by 10 bases, with 10 bases left in between. This CDR3 region has 13 residues. Germline V CDR1 and CDR2: MDHEN, SYDVKM. CDR3 sequence: CASSFRTSSPLHF. For the CDR3, the DNA is TGTGCCAGCAGTTTTAGGACGTCATCACCCCTCCACTTT.

The V and J genes are TRBV13 and TRBJ2-1; possible D gene TRBD2, 5 bases. V was trimmed by 6 bases and J by 2 bases, leaving 5 bases between them. The V gene's germline CDR1 is PRHDT and CDR2 FYEKMQ (reference sequence). The CDR3 totals 12 residues. For the CDR3, the DNA is TGTGCCAGCAGGCGGGCCTACAATGAGCAGTTCTTC. Protein sequence: CASRRAYNEQFF.

This chain uses TRBV5-4 with TRBJ1-3; no clear D gene. Trimming took off 4 bases at V and 4 bases at J, with 6 bases between the two ends. This CDR3 region has 12 residues. Germline assignment: CDR1 SGHNT and CDR2 YYREEE (reference sequence). The DNA for the CDR3 is TGTGCCAGCAGCCCCGGGGGAAACACCATATATTTT. Translated: CASSPGGNTIYF.

The rearrangement links TRBV28 to TRBJ2-7, with a tentative D call TRBD1 (6 bases). The ends were cut back, 5 bases at V and 1 base at J, with 6 bases in the middle. The germline gives CDR1 MDHEN, CDR2 SYDVKM. This CDR3 has 12 residues. The CDR3 is CASSTGSYEQYF. For the CDR3, the DNA is TGTGCCAGCAGTACAGGGTCCTACGAGCAGTACTTC.

The chain couples TRBV6-4 to TRBJ2-3, with 7 bases that match TRBD1. Per the germline V gene, CDR1 is MRHNA and CDR2 is SNTAGT. This CDR3 is built from 16 residues. Trimming took 4 bases from V and 1 from J; bases not matched to a gene: 8. In DNA, the CDR3 is TGTGCCAGCAGTGGTGAAGGGGGCCGGGGCACAGATACGCAGTATTTT. Translating it yields CASSGEGGRGTDTQYF.

V usage is TRBV6-6 and J usage is TRBJ2-7, with 8 bases fitting TRBD1. J gave up 1 base and V 4 bases, and 9 bases lay outside the gene matches. Germline V lookup: CDR1 MNHNY, CDR2 SVGAGI (reference sequence). The CDR3 spans 16 residues. CDR3 coding DNA: TGTGCCAGCAGTTTGTCCGGGACAGGTACATCCTACGAGCAGTACGTC. It encodes CASSLSGTGTSYEQYV.

The V call is TRBV5-4, the J call TRBJ2-7, with TRBD2 identical over 11 bases. The CDR3 contains 19 residues. With V trimmed by 2 bases and J by 3 bases, 16 bases remained unmatched. Germline V lookup: CDR1 SGHNT, CDR2 YYREEE (reference sequence). The CDR3 DNA follows: TGTGCCAGCAGCTTTGACGGACGACTAGCGGGAAGTGTTGTCTACGAGCAGTACGTC. Amino acid sequence: CASSFDGRLAGSVVYEQYV.

The chain couples TRBV7-8 to TRBJ2-1, with D possibly being TRBD2 (5 bases). Germline V CDR1 and CDR2: SGHVS, FQNEAQ. The germline V and J ends were trimmed by 4 bases and 5 bases, with 15 bases remaining between them. The CDR3 is 15 residues long. CDR3 amino acids: CASSSLAPIDNEQFF. The CDR3, as DNA: TGTGCCAGCAGCTCCCTAGCTCCGATTGACAATGAGCAGTTCTTC.

The rearrangement links TRBV2 to TRBJ2-1; 9 bases align to TRBD2. V shed 4 bases and J 3 bases; nucleotides not matched to a gene: 4. Germline CDR1 reads SNHLY; CDR2 reads FYNNEI. The CDR3 is made up of 15 amino acids. The CDR3: CASSGLADNYNEQFF. The CDR3 nucleotides are TGTGCCAGCAGTGGACTAGCGGATAACTACAATGAGCAGTTCTTC.